This TCR beta chain was recorded in a study of blood T cell repertoires in COVID-19. Study-wide context: The study drew acute and convalescent COVID-19 samples from the United States, Italy and Spain. T cells, B-cell-depleted T cells, or PBMCs supplied cDNA or gDNA.

Looked up from germline, CDR1 is SGDLS and CDR2 is YYNGEE. Unmatched junction bases numbered 4, after V lost 4 bases and J lost 5 bases. The CDR3 covers 13 residues. In the authors' methods: Using reference gene primer amplification, nucleated cell counts were estimated. The data were produced by immunoSEQ multiplex PCR, yet TCRdb's version contains in-frame clones alone and is incomplete. V and J calls and clone size are copied from that table; D and trimming were computed from the DNA. This repertoire shows around 150,000 clones, almost 90% found once; its top ten account for roughly a tenth. This sequence joins TRBV9 and TRBJ2-7; TRBD1 aligns across 9 bases. The source of this sequence is a man aged 50 or older with active or convalescent COVID-19. Sequencing was carried out using peripheral blood. The CDR3 DNA follows: TGTGCCAGCAGCTTCCGGACAGGGGACGAGCAGTACTTC. Translated, it gives CASSFRTGDEQYF.